The 30 T cell receptor beta chains reported below all come from one sample, sequenced in a study of T cells in narcolepsy. This table comes from immunoSEQ multiplex PCR, and its TCRdb copy is limited to in-frame clones, with some not included. In the table there are about 34,000 clones, roughly 77% of which are singletons. The specimen was memory (CD45RA-) CD4+ T cells from blood. The receptors originated from a human donor in good health.

The rearrangement joins TRBV7-6 to TRBJ1-2; the D is unclear. CDR3 length: 12 amino acids. Deletions cut 2 bases from V and 6 bases from J, with 7 bases between. Germline V gives CDR1 SGHVS, CDR2 FNYEAQ. CDR3 sequence: CASSLYFDGYTF. DNA of the CDR3: TGTGCCAGCAGCTTATATTTCGATGGCTACACCTTC.

The CDR3 sequence: CASSRGTGGKKLFF. CDR3 DNA: TGTGCCAGCTCCCGAGGGACAGGGGGCAAAAAACTGTTTTTT. The rearrangement joins TRBV18 to TRBJ1-4; 12 bases match TRBD1. The V and J ends lost 6 bases and 9 bases, in that order; junction bases with no gene match: 5. CDR3 size: 14 residues. Per germline, CDR1 KGHSH and CDR2 LQKENI.

The CDR3 sequence: CASSPFGTTDNEQFF. CDR3 DNA sequence: TGTGCCAGCAGTCCCTTCGGGACTACCGACAATGAGCAGTTCTTC. J is TRBJ2-1 and V is TRBV4-2; 7 bases agree with TRBD2. Germline V gene data show CDR1 as LGHNA and CDR2 as YNFKEQ. V gave up 6 bases and J gave up 5 bases; unmatched junction bases: 10. The CDR3 is 15 amino acids.

This chain connects TRBV9 to TRBJ2-1; 10 nucleotides align to TRBD2. In germline, CDR1 is SGDLS, CDR2 YYNGEE. The CDR3 runs 18 residues. J was trimmed by 8 bases and V by 0 bases; bases with no gene match: 14. CDR3 bases: TGTGCCAGCAGCGTAGTGAGTAGCGGGGGGTCCTTGCCGGATGAGCAGTTCTTC. Its translation: CASSVVSSGGSLPDEQFF.

J is TRBJ2-5 and V is TRBV7-6; 7 nucleotides line up with TRBD2. This CDR3 has 14 residues. The trim removed 4 bases at V and 2 bases at J, leaving 4 bases unmatched. Germline V gives CDR1 SGHVS, CDR2 FNYEAQ. The CDR3: CASSSLAVQETQYF. The CDR3 DNA reads TGTGCCAGCAGCTCTCTAGCGGTACAAGAGACCCAGTACTTC.

The genes are TRBV7-8 and TRBJ2-5; D remains unclear. There are 9 residues in the CDR3. CDR1 and CDR2 from the germline V gene are SGHVS and FQNEAQ. The V end lost 8 bases, the J end lost 5 bases, and 3 bases lay between the germline ends. The CDR3 region has the DNA TGTGCCAGCGGTGAGACCCAGTACTTC. Translated, it gives CASGETQYF.

The chain couples TRBV19 to TRBJ2-5, with D perhaps matching TRBD2 (5 bases). V was clipped by 4 bases and J by 1 base, with 13 bases between them. CDR1 and CDR2 from the germline V gene are LNHDA and SQIVND (reference sequence). The CDR3 contains 15 residues. The CDR3 region is CASSKLDGVQETQYF. For the CDR3, the DNA is TGTGCCAGTAGTAAGTTGGACGGGGTCCAAGAGACCCAGTACTTC.

The chain is built from TRBV30 and TRBJ1-5; TRBD1 might be the D (6 bases). Trimming took 3 bases from V and 5 from J, leaving 17 bases between them. The CDR3 is 15 amino acids. Germline V gives CDR1 GTSNPN, CDR2 SVGIG (reference sequence). The CDR3 protein is CAWRGGSSNDQPQHF. The CDR3 nucleotides are TGTGCCTGGAGAGGGGGTAGCTCCAATGATCAGCCCCAGCATTTT.

The chain combines TRBV6-5 with TRBJ2-7; a weak D match, TRBD1 (6 bases). V was cut by 5 bases and J by 1 base, with 9 bases left in between. CDR3 length: 13 amino acids. Looked up from germline, CDR1 is MNHEY and CDR2 is SVGAGI. This CDR3 is CASSRTESYEQYF. DNA for the CDR3: TGTGCCAGCAGTCGGACAGAATCCTACGAGCAGTACTTC.

As concerns this clone: Other DNA variants within this sample encode the same CDR3. The V and J genes are TRBV19 and TRBJ1-2; TRBD1 matches at 8 bases. The CDR3 spans 14 residues. The germline CDR1 and CDR2 sequences are LNHDA and SQIVND (reference sequence). The trim removed 7 bases at V and 3 bases at J, leaving 7 bases unmatched. CDR3 amino acids: CASTRGQGHYGYTF. CDR3 DNA sequence: TGTGCCAGTACCCGCGGACAGGGCCACTATGGCTACACCTTC.

The CDR3 nucleotides read TGTGCCAGCAGCCAAAGATTAAATTACAGGGGAGATACGCAGTATTTT. Protein: CASSQRLNYRGDTQYF. The chain joins TRBV5-4 to TRBJ2-3; 7 nucleotides agree with TRBD1. The CDR3 runs to 16 residues. Germline trimming cut 4 bases from V and 5 bases from J; bases unmatched to any gene: 13. Germline V gene sequence: CDR1 SGHNT, CDR2 YYREEE (reference sequence).

The chain has TRBV5-1 and TRBJ2-2; the D gene could be TRBD1 or TRBD2 (5 bases each). Germline values: CDR1 SGHRS, CDR2 YFSETQ. The CDR3 has 13 amino acids. V was shortened by 4 bases and J by 4 bases, with 8 bases between the two germline ends. CDR3 loop: CASSLGPTGELFF. The DNA for the CDR3 is TGCGCCAGCAGCCTGGGACCCACCGGGGAGCTGTTTTTT.

The J gene is TRBJ2-7, the V gene TRBV2, with D tentatively TRBD2 (5 bases). V shed 4 bases and J shed 1 base, with 5 bases lying between them. This CDR3 comprises 12 residues. The germline gives CDR1 SNHLY, CDR2 FYNNEI. The DNA of the CDR3 is TGTGCCAGCAGTGGGACTTCCTACGAGCAGTACTTC. This translates into CASSGTSYEQYF.

This clone has a handful of counts. J is TRBJ1-3 and V is TRBV10-3; D unclear. V was clipped by 0 bases and J by 3 bases, with 9 bases between them. The CDR3 is 15 residues long. Per germline, CDR1 ENHRY and CDR2 SYGVKD. CDR3 coding DNA: TGTGCCATCAGTGAGTCTAAGAATAGTGGAAACACCATATATTTT. This sequence encodes CAISESKNSGNTIYF.

This clone appeared a single time. The chain joins TRBV6-5 to TRBJ2-1, with TRBD2 matching over 7 bases. Trimming took 2 bases from V and 2 from J; bases not matched to a gene: 0. CDR3 size: 14 residues. Germline V gene data show CDR1 as MNHEY and CDR2 as SVGAGI. Here the CDR3 DNA reads TGTGCCAGCAGTTACGGGGGGGCCTACAATGAGCAGTTCTTC. Encoded protein: CASSYGGAYNEQFF.

The rearrangement joins TRBV7-6 to TRBJ1-2; D remains ambiguous. CDR1 and CDR2 from the germline V gene are SGHVS and FNYEAQ. This CDR3 is 13 amino acids long. The ends were cut back, 1 base at V and 3 bases at J, with 6 bases in the middle. CDR3 sequence (DNA): TGTGCCAGCAGCTTAGGGGGAGACTATGGCTACACCTTC. It is translated as CASSLGGDYGYTF.

The chain recombines TRBV5-1 with TRBJ1-1, with TRBD1 matching 8 bases. Losses at the gene ends were 2 bases for V and 4 bases for J; bases not matched to a gene: 4. This CDR3 has 14 residues. Per germline, CDR1 SGHRS and CDR2 YFSETQ. CDR3 amino acids: CASSLAGGGTEAFF. CDR3 nucleotides: TGCGCCAGCAGCTTAGCAGGGGGCGGCACTGAAGCTTTCTTT. Using reference TRBV5-1 and TRBJ1-1 for the parts outside the CDR3, the full variable domain is KAGVTQTPRYLIKTRGQQVTLSCSPISGHRSVSWYQQTPGQGLQFLFEYFSETQRNKGNFPGRFSGRQFSNSRSEMNVSTLELGDSALYLCASSLAGGGTEAFFGQGTRLTVV.

This chain joins TRBV5-1 and TRBJ2-1; the D call may be TRBD1 or TRBD2 (5 bases each). This CDR3 is built from 14 residues. Germline V gives CDR1 SGHRS, CDR2 YFSETQ. V shed 1 base and J shed 9 bases, with 14 bases lying between them. The CDR3 loop is CASSLQGIEGEQFF. The CDR3 DNA sequence: TGCGCCAGCAGCTTGCAGGGTATTGAGGGTGAGCAGTTCTTC.

The chain joins TRBV5-1 to TRBJ2-2; D possibly corresponds to TRBD1 (5 bases). Trimming took 6 bases from V and 3 from J, leaving 15 bases between them. The germline V gene has CDR1 SGHRS and CDR2 YFSETQ. The CDR3 spans 15 residues. CDR3 bases: TGCGCCAGCACCCGACGTGGGGCGGACACCGGGGAGCTGTTTTTT. Protein product: CASTRRGADTGELFF.

The chain couples TRBV10-2 to TRBJ1-2, with a weak D call TRBD1 (6 bases). The CDR3 extends over 14 amino acids. Germline CDR1 and CDR2: WSHSY and SAAADI. V shed 8 bases and J shed 2 bases, with 15 bases lying between them. CDR3 loop: CASEGEGQNYGYTF. The CDR3 region has the DNA TGCGCCAGCGAAGGGGAAGGACAGAACTATGGCTACACCTTC.

CDR3 amino acids: CASSSRPGAAQATGELFF. The CDR3 nucleotides are TGTGCCAGCAGCTCACGACCCGGGGCAGCGCAGGCCACCGGGGAGCTGTTTTTT. The genes are TRBV7-3 and TRBJ2-2; D is perhaps TRBD1 or TRBD2 (5 bases each). Germline V gives CDR1 SGHTA, CDR2 FQGTGA. Trimming took off 4 bases at V and 4 bases at J, with 22 bases between the two ends. The CDR3 covers 18 residues. Based on the CDR3 plus reference TRBV7-3 and TRBJ2-2, the full variable domain is GAGVSQTPSNKVTEKGKYVELRCDPISGHTALYWYRQSLGQGPEFLIYFQGTGAADDSGLPNDRFFAVRPEGSVSTLKIQRTERGDSAVYLCASSSRPGAAQATGELFFGEGSRLTVL.

The chain carries TRBV11-3 and TRBJ2-4; D ambiguous. The CDR3 is made up of 15 amino acids. The V and J ends lost 1 base and 6 bases respectively, with 13 bases between them. The germline CDR1 and CDR2 sequences are SGHNT and YENEEA. The CDR3: CASSLVGSFGNIQYF. CDR3 in DNA: TGTGCCAGCAGCTTAGTCGGGTCCTTTGGAAACATTCAGTACTTC.

V and J are TRBV6-5 and TRBJ1-5; D is uncertain. V lost 0 bases and J 3 bases, leaving 9 bases between the germline ends. Germline loops: CDR1 MNHEY, CDR2 SVGAGI. The CDR3 covers 15 residues. The CDR3 bases are TGTGCCAGCAGTTACTCGATCCTTGACAATCAGCCCCAGCATTTT. It translates to CASSYSILDNQPQHF.

V usage is TRBV21-1 and J usage is TRBJ1-3; TRBD1 is taken as the D call from the table, unchecked against the DNA. TRBV21-1 is marked as a pseudogene. The CDR3 loop spans 14 amino acids. Written as DNA, the CDR3 is TGTGCCAGCGGGGGACAGGGTTCAGGAAACACCATATATTTT. This translates into CASGGQGSGNTIYF.

The chain recombines TRBV7-9 with TRBJ1-1; no definite D call. Germline assignment: CDR1 SEHNR and CDR2 FQNEAQ (reference sequence). CDR3 length: 16 residues. The V and J ends lost 1 base and 1 base respectively, with 13 bases between them. This chain's CDR3 is CASSLVRRAKNTEAFF. Written as DNA, the CDR3 is TGTGCCAGCAGCTTAGTTCGTAGGGCGAAGAACACTGAAGCTTTCTTT.

The V gene is TRBV6-1, the J gene TRBJ1-5; D possibly corresponds to TRBD1 (5 bases). Trimming took 7 bases from V and 5 from J, leaving 12 bases between them. This CDR3 spans 13 amino acids. The germline gives CDR1 MNHNS, CDR2 SASEGT. CDR3 residues: CASTVDTHQPQHF. In DNA form, the CDR3 reads TGTGCCAGCACCGTGGACACCCATCAGCCCCAGCATTTT.

This chain links TRBV5-6 with TRBJ1-2, with 7 bases that match TRBD1. After removal of 4 bases from V and 12 bases from J, the junction contained 18 bases not matched to a gene. The CDR3 has 15 residues. Per the germline V gene, CDR1 is SGHDT and CDR2 is YYEEEE. The CDR3 is CASSSGQAPAWGHTF. The CDR3 DNA sequence: TGTGCCAGCAGCAGCGGACAGGCACCTGCCTGGGGCCACACCTTC. Using reference TRBV5-6 and TRBJ1-2 for the parts outside the CDR3, the full variable domain is DAGVTQSPTHLIKTRGQQVTLRCSPKSGHDTVSWYQQALGQGPQFIFQYYEEEERQRGNFPDRFSGHQFPNYSSELNVNALLLGDSALYLCASSSGQAPAWGHTFGSGTRLTVV.

The chain combines TRBV5-1 with TRBJ2-7; 9 positions match TRBD1. The CDR3 loop spans 15 amino acids. Germline V gene sequence: CDR1 SGHRS, CDR2 YFSETQ. After removal of 4 bases from V and 5 bases from J, the junction contained 10 bases not matched to a gene. The CDR3 region is CASSGTSWDRDEQYF. The CDR3 DNA sequence: TGCGCCAGCAGCGGGACCTCCTGGGACAGGGACGAGCAGTACTTC.

The chain is built from TRBV11-3 and TRBJ2-7, with D perhaps TRBD2 (5 bases). Deletions cut 1 base from V and 2 bases from J, with 12 bases between. CDR1 and CDR2 (germline): SGHNT, YENEEA. The CDR3 is 15 residues long. This CDR3 is CASSLGGRRAYEQYF. The CDR3 DNA is TGTGCCAGCAGCTTAGGAGGGCGACGGGCCTACGAGCAGTACTTC. Combining the CDR3 with reference TRBV11-3 and TRBJ2-7 gives the whole variable domain EAGVVQSPRYKIIEKKQPVAFWCNPISGHNTLYWYLQNLGQGPELLIRYENEEAVDDSQLPKDRFSAERLKGVDSTLKIQPAELGDSAVYLCASSLGGRRAYEQYFGPGTRLTVT.

The DNA of the CDR3 is TGTGCCAGCTCACAAAACCAGCGACAGGGCGGGTATGGCTACACCTTC. Translated, it gives CASSQNQRQGGYGYTF. This chain links TRBV18 with TRBJ1-2; 7 bases align to TRBD1. V lost 4 bases and J lost 5; bases outside the gene matches: 13. In germline, CDR1 is KGHSH, CDR2 LQKENI. This CDR3 has 16 residues.